One and the same sample provided the 12 T cell receptor beta chains below, sequenced in a study of OX40 agonist ivuxolimab in advanced cancers. TCRdb keeps only in-frame clones here, not all; method: immunoSEQ multiplex PCR. The profile covers 95,000 to 110,000 clones, with around 93% appearing a single time and roughly 1.1% taken by the ten largest. This sample comprised CD4+ or CD8+ T cells sorted from blood, obtained in a trial of the OX40 agonist ivuxolimab. These receptor sequences come from an adult with an advanced solid tumor such as melanoma, head and neck, liver or kidney cancer.

The rearrangement joins TRBV10-3 to TRBJ2-1; no definite D call. The germline CDR1 and CDR2 sequences are ENHRY and SYGVKD. This CDR3 region has 16 residues. V lost 6 bases to trimming and J lost 0 bases, with 15 bases between them. CDR3 DNA: TGTGCCATCAGACCGTCGGGCAGTTACTCCTACAATGAGCAGTTCTTC. As protein: CAIRPSGSYSYNEQFF.

The chain couples TRBV28 to TRBJ2-7; 10 nucleotides line up with TRBD2. V was clipped by 6 bases and J by 4 bases; unmatched bases: 6. Germline V gives CDR1 MDHEN, CDR2 SYDVKM. The CDR3 contains 14 residues. CDR3 coding DNA: TGTGCCAGCAGCTCGGGACTAGCGCCTTACGAGCAGTACTTC. Amino acids: CASSSGLAPYEQYF.

This chain joins TRBV9 and TRBJ2-1, with 8 bases lining up with TRBD2. This CDR3 comprises 17 residues. J lost 1 base, V lost 0 bases, and 6 bases had no gene match. Germline assignment: CDR1 SGDLS and CDR2 YYNGEE. This CDR3 is CASSVEEREFSYNEQFF. CDR3 bases: TGTGCCAGCAGCGTAGAGGAGCGGGAGTTTTCCTACAATGAGCAGTTCTTC.

This chain uses TRBV5-8 with TRBJ2-5; 8 nucleotides align to TRBD2. The J call is doubtful: the DNA matches TRBJ2-7 better. The CDR3 spans 15 residues. The V gene's germline CDR1 is SGHTS and CDR2 YDEGEE. The CDR3 here is CASSSLAGSSYEQYF. Here the CDR3 DNA reads TGTGCCAGCAGCTCTTTAGCGGGGAGCTCCTACGAGCAGTACTTC.

V is TRBV28 and J is TRBJ2-6, with D maybe TRBD2 (6 bases). The length of the CDR3 is 16 residues. The V end was cut by 6 bases, the J end by 0 bases, with 12 bases between. Germline values: CDR1 MDHEN, CDR2 SYDVKM. This CDR3 is CASRYTGGSGANVLTF. CDR3 coding DNA: TGTGCCAGCAGGTACACCGGGGGCTCTGGGGCCAACGTCCTGACTTTC.

In DNA, the CDR3 is TGTGCCAGCTCACCGGGTCCTCTACTCGAGCAGTACTTC. It yields the protein CASSPGPLLEQYF. The chain links TRBV18 to TRBJ2-7; D is undetermined. CDR3 length: 13 residues. V was clipped by 3 bases and J by 6 bases, with 12 bases between them. Per germline, CDR1 KGHSH and CDR2 LQKENI. Full variable domain (remainder filled in from reference TRBV18 and TRBJ2-7): NAGVMQNPRHLVRRRGQEARLRCSPMKGHSHVYWYRQLPEEGLKFMVYLQKENIIDESGMPKERFSAEFPKEGPSILRIQQVVRGDSAAYFCASSPGPLLEQYFGPGTRLTVT.

The chain combines TRBV7-3 with TRBJ1-3; D gene uncertain. In germline, CDR1 is SGHTA, CDR2 FQGTGA. There are 12 residues in the CDR3. V dropped 5 bases and J dropped 5 bases, with 7 bases sitting between them. The CDR3 region has the DNA TGTGCCAGCAGCGAAAATCGAAACACCATATATTTT. Protein: CASSENRNTIYF.

This rearrangement joins TRBV7-3 to TRBJ1-1, with TRBD1 identical over 9 bases. Trimming at V came to 4 bases and at J to 4 bases, leaving 7 bases not matched to a gene. The CDR3 length is 15 residues. The germline gives CDR1 SGHTA, CDR2 FQGTGA. CDR3 DNA: TGTGCCAGCAGCTCGACAGGGGGGCCCGGCACTGAAGCTTTCTTT. It encodes CASSSTGGPGTEAFF. Based on the CDR3 plus reference TRBV7-3 and TRBJ1-1, the full variable domain is GAGVSQTPSNKVTEKGKYVELRCDPISGHTALYWYRQSLGQGPEFLIYFQGTGAADDSGLPNDRFFAVRPEGSVSTLKIQRTERGDSAVYLCASSSTGGPGTEAFFGQGTRLTVV.

V usage is TRBV10-3 and J usage is TRBJ2-1; 13 nucleotides match TRBD2. V shed 6 bases and J 3 bases; nucleotides not matched to a gene: 8. The CDR3 covers 17 residues. The germline V gene encodes CDR1 ENHRY and CDR2 SYGVKD. CDR3 DNA sequence: TGTGCCATCAGGGGGACCGGGACTAGCGGGAACTACAATGAGCAGTTCTTC. It specifies CAIRGTGTSGNYNEQFF.

This clone came up once. In nucleotides, the CDR3 is TGTGCCAGCATTCAACCGGGACAGGGGGGGTCCTACGAGCAGTACTTC. It yields the protein CASIQPGQGGSYEQYF. The rearrangement links TRBV28 to TRBJ2-7, with 11 nucleotides matching TRBD1. Germline lookup yields CDR1 MDHEN and CDR2 SYDVKM. The ends lost 7 bases at V and 1 base at J; junction bases unmatched: 9. The CDR3 covers 16 residues.

As regards this clone: At the DNA level, this CDR3 is encoded by other sequences in the same sample as well. The chain links TRBV28 to TRBJ1-2; no definite D call. The CDR3 covers 13 residues. The V gene lost 2 bases and the J gene lost 3 bases, with 7 bases spanning the gap. The germline CDR1 and CDR2 sequences are MDHEN and SYDVKM. The CDR3 nucleotides are TGTGCCAGCAGTTTAAAGCTATACTATGGCTACACCTTC. Amino acids: CASSLKLYYGYTF.

The chain recombines TRBV4-1 with TRBJ2-2; TRBD2 agrees at 9 bases. The ends lost 4 bases at V and 6 bases at J; junction bases unmatched: 0. Germline V CDR1 and CDR2: MGHRA, YSYEKL. This CDR3 comprises 13 residues. CDR3 coding DNA: TGCGCCAGCAGCCGCGGGGGGGCCGGGGAGCTGTTTTTT. Its protein product is CASSRGGAGELFF.